The 21 T cell receptor beta chains in this list originate from one sample, sequenced in a study of CD8 T cells in ankylosing spondylitis. Study observations and caveats: It appeared that ankylosing spondylitis blood was characterized by a TCR beta motif of several highly homologous variants.

TCRdb analysed the 5' RACE reads with MiXCR anew, one entry per CDR3 protein. There are more than 500,000 distinct CDR3 sequences in the sample; 5.3% occur only once, and roughly 3.5% lies in the top ten. Their cognate antigens are unknown. The sample was blood, either unsorted or a sorted T cell fraction (not recorded which). These receptor sequences come from a male donor with ankylosing spondylitis.

This clonotype showed up many times. The rearrangement joins TRBV7-2 to TRBJ2-2, with TRBD2 as a possible D gene (6 bases). There are 16 residues in the CDR3. CDR1 and CDR2 from the germline V gene are SGHTA and FQGNSA. The ends were cut back, 5 bases at V and 0 bases at J, with 13 bases in the middle. The CDR3 DNA sequence: TGTGCCAGCAGCATTCAGCGGGTGGCGAACACCGGGGAGCTGTTTTTT. Translation: CASSIQRVANTGELFF.

In this sample, this clonotype turned up many times. The chain combines TRBV29-1 with TRBJ1-1; 7 bases are shared with TRBD1. The CDR3 covers 14 residues. V was pared by 1 base and J by 1 base, with 3 bases of the junction left unmatched. Per the germline V gene, CDR1 is SQVTM and CDR2 is ANQGSEA. In DNA form, the CDR3 reads TGCAGCGTTGAAGTTCGGACAGGGAACACTGAAGCTTTCTTT. This encodes CSVEVRTGNTEAFF.

This clonotype has just a few counts. The rearrangement joins TRBV23-1 to TRBJ2-2; D is possibly TRBD2 (6 bases). TRBV23-1 is placed among ORFs of uncertain function. The germline V and J ends were trimmed by 0 bases and 6 bases, with 14 bases remaining between them. CDR3 size: 16 residues. The CDR3 DNA is TGCGCCAGCAGTCAATCTCGGAGGGGCATTGCCGGGGAGCTGTTTTTT. Translated, it gives CASSQSRRGIAGELFF.

Many counts were recorded for this clonotype. The chain links TRBV7-9 to TRBJ1-5; TRBD1 is a possible D gene (5 bases). Deletions cut 9 bases from V and 0 bases from J, with 9 bases between. Germline V CDR1 and CDR2: SEHNR, FQNEAQ (reference sequence). The CDR3 is 13 residues long. Written as DNA, the CDR3 is TGTGCCAGTGCGACAGATAGCAATCAGCCCCAGCATTTT. Its protein product is CASATDSNQPQHF.

This clonotype came up many times. V usage is TRBV6-1 and J usage is TRBJ2-1; 14 bases agree with TRBD2. Trimming removed 7 bases from V and 9 bases from J; junction bases left unmatched: 8. This CDR3 comprises 15 residues. CDR1 is MNHNS, CDR2 SASEGT, per germline. CDR3 loop: CASTQSGTSGSEQFF. CDR3 sequence (DNA): TGTGCCAGCACCCAATCCGGGACTAGCGGGAGTGAGCAGTTCTTC.

This clonotype has a count of ten or more. The chain combines TRBV29-1 with TRBJ2-3; TRBD2 aligns across 9 bases. V shed 6 bases and J 0 bases; nucleotides not matched to a gene: 7. Per germline, CDR1 SQVTM and CDR2 ANQGSEA. CDR3 length: 15 residues. The CDR3 nucleotides are TGCAGCGTCCGAAGACTAGCGGATAGCACAGATACGCAGTATTTT. It is translated as CSVRRLADSTDTQYF.

This clonotype was detected ten times or more. The gene calls are TRBV20-1 and TRBJ2-2, with 8 bases aligning to TRBD1. The CDR3 extends over 15 amino acids. Germline CDR1 DFQATT, CDR2 SNEGSKA (reference sequence). Trimming cost V 0 bases and J 5 bases; bases outside gene matches: 5. The DNA for the CDR3 is TGCAGTGCTAGAGAGCAAGACAGGGGTACCGGGGAGCTGTTTTTT. It is translated as CSAREQDRGTGELFF.

This clonotype was recorded at least ten times. The chain is built from TRBV6-2 or TRBV6-3 and TRBJ2-7; D not resolved. The V end was cut by 2 bases, the J end by 2 bases, with 16 bases between. The CDR3 extends over 16 amino acids. Looked up from germline, CDR1 is MNHEY and CDR2 is SVGEGT. Here the CDR3 DNA reads TGTGCCAGCAGTTACGGAGCAGGCTCGTTTCCCTACGAGCAGTACTTC. Translating it yields CASSYGAGSFPYEQYF.

In this sample, this clonotype turned up many times. The CDR3 is CSARVRVSKTQYF. CDR3 DNA: TGCAGTGCTAGAGTCCGGGTATCTAAGACCCAGTACTTC. The V call is TRBV20-1, the J call TRBJ2-5; D gene ambiguous. The V and J ends lost 1 base and 6 bases respectively, with 12 bases between them. This CDR3 comprises 13 residues. Germline CDR1 and CDR2: DFQATT and SNEGSKA (reference sequence).

This clonotype came up many times. This chain uses TRBV5-1 with TRBJ2-7; no definite D call. V lost 0 bases to trimming and J lost 0 bases, with 7 bases between them. This CDR3 is built from 14 residues. The germline gives CDR1 SGHRS, CDR2 YFSETQ. CDR3 amino acids: CASSLDIPSYEQYF. The DNA for the CDR3 is TGCGCCAGCAGCTTGGATATCCCCTCCTACGAGCAGTACTTC.

This clonotype was recorded at least ten times. The rearrangement uses TRBV20-1 and TRBJ1-2; D ambiguous. The CDR3 consists of 10 residues. V gave up 6 bases and J gave up 8 bases, with 10 bases separating them. The germline gives CDR1 DFQATT, CDR2 SNEGSKA (reference sequence). CDR3 region: CSAPSRGYTF. The DNA of the CDR3 is TGCAGTGCGCCTAGTCGGGGCTACACCTTC.

This clonotype was observed a few times. The gene calls are TRBV15 and TRBJ2-3, with D unresolved. V lost 7 bases and J 0 bases, leaving 14 bases between the germline ends. The length of the CDR3 is 15 residues. The germline V gene encodes CDR1 LNHNV and CDR2 YYDKDF (reference sequence). As DNA, the CDR3 is TGTGCCACCACCGGAAGGCTCTTTAGCACAGATACGCAGTATTTT. This sequence encodes CATTGRLFSTDTQYF.

A single count supports this clonotype. This chain joins TRBV7-9 and TRBJ2-4; tentative D call: TRBD2 (5 bases). Germline CDR1 and CDR2: SEHNR and FQNEAQ (reference sequence). V lost 3 bases to trimming and J lost 0 bases, with 9 bases between them. The CDR3 contains 15 residues. The CDR3 DNA reads TGTGCCAGCAGCTTCGTCGGACTAGCCAAAAACATTCAGTACTTC. Protein sequence: CASSFVGLAKNIQYF.

This clonotype has a count of ten or more. The chain has TRBV7-9 and TRBJ1-1; D is undetermined. The germline CDR1 and CDR2 sequences are SEHNR and FQNEAQ (reference sequence). Trimming took off 5 bases at V and 5 bases at J, with 9 bases between the two ends. This CDR3 comprises 12 residues. The CDR3 protein is CASSDGWTEAFF. CDR3 bases: TGTGCCAGCAGCGACGGGTGGACTGAAGCTTTCTTT.

This clonotype was detected ten times or more. V is TRBV5-1 and J is TRBJ1-1; D gene unclear. With 1 base removed from V and 1 base from J, the gap between germline ends came to 8 bases. Germline values: CDR1 SGHRS, CDR2 YFSETQ. The CDR3 is made up of 14 amino acids. CDR3 nucleotide sequence: TGCGCCAGCAGCTTGTCCAGGAGGAACACTGAAGCTTTCTTT. It translates to CASSLSRRNTEAFF.

This clonotype has at least ten counts. The CDR3 reads CSVRGGYEQYF. In DNA, the CDR3 is TGCAGCGTGAGGGGAGGGTACGAGCAGTACTTC. This chain links TRBV29-1 with TRBJ2-7, with 7 bases lining up with TRBD2. Germline trimming cut 6 bases from V and 4 bases from J; bases unmatched to any gene: 3. The CDR3 spans 11 residues. Germline CDR1 and CDR2: SQVTM and ANQGSEA.

The table lists this clonotype with many counts. The chain uses TRBV7-9 and TRBJ1-1, with D perhaps matching TRBD1 (5 bases). Germline CDR1 and CDR2: SEHNR and FQNEAQ (reference sequence). CDR3 length: 14 residues. V lost 4 bases to trimming and J lost 4 bases, with 13 bases between them. This CDR3 reads CASSSSGAGTEAFF. The CDR3 bases are TGTGCCAGCAGCTCATCTGGGGCGGGCACTGAAGCTTTCTTT.

This clonotype was recorded at least ten times. V gene TRBV15 combines with J gene TRBJ2-5; 9 nucleotides match TRBD2. Germline CDR1 LNHNV, CDR2 YYDKDF (reference sequence). The V segment lost 0 bases and the J segment 3 bases; nucleotides outside the gene matches: 8. This CDR3 contains 17 residues. The CDR3 nucleotides read TGTGCCACCAGCAGAGAGAGAAGGACTAGCGATGAAGAGACCCAGTACTTC. Translation gives CATSRERRTSDEETQYF.

The V and J genes are TRBV29-1 and TRBJ1-1; D is unclear. Germline V gives CDR1 SQVTM, CDR2 ANQGSEA. V shed 7 bases and J shed 0 bases, with 15 bases lying between them. The CDR3 loop spans 14 amino acids. The CDR3 loop is CSAVPQFMNTEAFF. Here the CDR3 DNA reads TGCAGCGCTGTCCCACAGTTCATGAACACTGAAGCTTTCTTT.

This clonotype occurred many times. V is TRBV6-1 and J is TRBJ2-5; possibly TRBD2 for D (5 bases). Trimming took off 6 bases at V and 5 bases at J, with 19 bases between the two ends. Germline V gene sequence: CDR1 MNHNS, CDR2 SASEGT. This CDR3 is 15 amino acids long. This chain's CDR3 is CASRTEAYASETQYF. CDR3 bases: TGTGCCAGCAGAACGGAGGCGTACGCAAGCGAGACCCAGTACTTC.

The V call is TRBV10-3, the J call TRBJ2-5; tentatively, D is TRBD2 (6 bases). Germline lookup yields CDR1 ENHRY and CDR2 SYGVKD. The CDR3 length is 16 residues. Deletions cut 3 bases from V and 4 bases from J, with 18 bases between. CDR3 coding DNA: TGTGCCATCAGTGACTCCCGCGGAGGGCCGAGAGAGACCCAGTACTTC. Translating gives CAISDSRGGPRETQYF.